A single sample gave rise to the 25 T cell receptor beta chains below, sequenced in a study of shared clonotypes between healthy human individuals. This table comes from immunoSEQ multiplex PCR, and its TCRdb copy is limited to in-frame clones, with some not included. The sample includes about 2,100,000 clones, 85% to 95% of them seen just once. Naive CD8 cells lacked CD45RO, underwent positive selection for CCR7 and left out terminally differentiated effector memory CD45RA+ cells. The sequenced sample consisted of naive CD8+ T cells from PBMCs. These receptors came from a man between 18 and 29 years old in good health. Some clones in this sample may be carry-over from other donors' samples.

V gene TRBV6-5 combines with J gene TRBJ2-3, with 10 bases identical to TRBD2. The V gene end was trimmed by 5 bases and the J gene end by 1 base; junction bases not matched to a gene: 3. The CDR3 is 15 amino acids. CDR1 is MNHEY and CDR2 is SVGAGI in the germline V gene. CDR3 region: CASSPSGRGTDTQYF. As DNA, the CDR3 is TGTGCCAGCAGTCCAAGCGGGAGGGGCACAGATACGCAGTATTTT.

The V and J genes are TRBV5-1 and TRBJ1-6; TRBD1 matches 8 bases. CDR3 length: 14 amino acids. The V gene's germline CDR1 is SGHRS and CDR2 YFSETQ. Trimming took 0 bases from V and 9 from J; bases not matched to a gene: 2. The CDR3 reads CASSLAGGVSPLHF. DNA for the CDR3: TGCGCCAGCAGCTTGGCAGGGGGCGTTTCACCCCTCCACTTT.

V and J are TRBV15 and TRBJ2-7; maybe TRBD1 (6 bases). V lost 1 base to trimming and J lost 5 bases, with 12 bases between them. This CDR3 spans 14 amino acids. The germline CDR1 and CDR2 sequences are LNHNV and YYDKDF (reference sequence). The DNA for the CDR3 is TGTGCCACCAGCAGAGGTTTGGGGGACAACGAGCAGTACTTC. Its translation is CATSRGLGDNEQYF. Looking up the rest from reference TRBV15 and TRBJ2-7 gives the full variable domain: DAMVIQNPRYQVTQFGKPVTLSCSQTLNHNVMYWYQQKSSQAPKLLFHYYDKDFNNEADTPDNFQSRRPNTSFCFLDIRSPGLGDTAMYLCATSRGLGDNEQYFGPGTRLTVT.

This clone was counted once. The V gene is TRBV27, the J gene TRBJ2-7; D is undetermined. Germline CDR1 is MNHEY and CDR2 is SMNVEV (reference sequence). The CDR3 runs to 14 residues. V lost 5 bases and J 1 base, leaving 12 bases between the germline ends. CDR3 in DNA: TGTGCCAGCAGTACCCACACTAAGTCCTACGAGCAGTACTTC. Translating gives CASSTHTKSYEQYF.

The chain uses TRBV6-5 and TRBJ2-1, with TRBD2 matching 11 bases. The CDR3 runs 14 residues. Germline trimming cut 5 bases from V and 6 bases from J; bases unmatched to any gene: 3. Germline CDR1 is MNHEY and CDR2 is SVGAGI. Here the CDR3 reads CASSPGTSGNEQFF. CDR3 DNA: TGTGCCAGCAGTCCCGGGACTAGCGGCAATGAGCAGTTCTTC.

The chain joins TRBV7-9 to TRBJ1-3; D is uncertain. The CDR3 runs 12 residues. The V gene lost 1 base and the J gene lost 7 bases, with 5 bases spanning the gap. Germline V gene sequence: CDR1 SEHNR, CDR2 FQNEAQ (reference sequence). CDR3 protein: CASSLDGNTIYF. The CDR3 DNA reads TGTGCCAGCAGCTTAGACGGGAACACCATATATTTT.

This clone showed up just once. The CDR3 region has the DNA TGCAGCGTTCGTTGGGAGAGTCGCAATGAGCAGTTCTTC. Its translation: CSVRWESRNEQFF. The chain recombines TRBV29-1 with TRBJ2-1, with D perhaps matching TRBD2 (5 bases). CDR1 and CDR2 (germline): SQVTM, ANQGSEA. V lost 5 bases and J 6 bases, leaving 14 bases between the germline ends. The CDR3 has 13 amino acids.

The J gene is TRBJ1-4, the V gene TRBV7-9, with D perhaps matching TRBD1 (5 bases). Germline CDR1 and CDR2: SEHNR and FQNEAQ (reference sequence). V was trimmed by 8 bases and J by 10 bases, leaving 14 bases between them. The CDR3 is made up of 12 amino acids. The CDR3 nucleotides read TGTGCCAGCCGGGCAGGGTTGGGAAAACTGTTTTTT. This translates into CASRAGLGKLFF.

The chain employs TRBV7-3 and TRBJ2-1; no reliable D call. There are 12 residues in the CDR3. Trimming left V 5 bases short and J 5 bases short, with 7 bases between. Germline CDR1 reads SGHTA; CDR2 reads FQGTGA. The CDR3 loop is CASSPQNNEQFF. The CDR3 region has the DNA TGTGCCAGCAGCCCCCAGAACAATGAGCAGTTCTTC. The variable domain in full, completed from reference TRBV7-3 and TRBJ2-1, reads GAGVSQTPSNKVTEKGKYVELRCDPISGHTALYWYRQSLGQGPEFLIYFQGTGAADDSGLPNDRFFAVRPEGSVSTLKIQRTERGDSAVYLCASSPQNNEQFFGPGTRLTVL.

V is TRBV7-6 and J is TRBJ1-5, with a weak D call TRBD1 (6 bases). Germline V lookup: CDR1 SGHVS, CDR2 FNYEAQ. The length of the CDR3 is 16 residues. Trimming cost V 5 bases and J 6 bases, with 20 bases left between them. The CDR3 protein is CASSRNSADRSQPQHF. Here the CDR3 DNA reads TGTGCCAGCAGCAGAAACTCCGCGGACAGAAGTCAGCCCCAGCATTTT.

The gene calls are TRBV9 and TRBJ2-3, with D possibly TRBD1 on 6 matching bases. The germline gives CDR1 SGDLS, CDR2 YYNGEE. Between the trimmed V and J ends, which lost 3 bases and 5 bases, there was a span of 13 bases. This CDR3 spans 14 amino acids. The CDR3 here is CASSAAWGQDTQYF. CDR3 coding DNA: TGTGCCAGCAGCGCCGCTTGGGGGCAAGATACGCAGTATTTT.

This clone was recorded only once. The V and J genes are TRBV10-3 and TRBJ2-6, with D maybe TRBD2 (5 bases). This CDR3 comprises 16 residues. Germline CDR1 and CDR2: ENHRY and SYGVKD. Trimming stripped 11 bases from V and 2 bases from J, with 19 bases between. The CDR3 region is CAVLDPGKPGANVLTF. In DNA form, the CDR3 reads TGTGCCGTCCTGGACCCGGGGAAGCCTGGGGCCAACGTCCTGACTTTC.

This chain joins TRBV9 and TRBJ2-7; D possibly corresponds to TRBD2 (5 bases). The CDR3 extends over 14 amino acids. The V and J ends lost 0 bases and 5 bases respectively, with 12 bases between them. CDR1 is SGDLS and CDR2 is YYNGEE in the germline V gene. CDR3 DNA sequence: TGTGCCAGCAGCGTAGGGGGAGTCGGGGACGAGCAGTACTTC. Translating gives CASSVGGVGDEQYF.

As for this clone: Different DNA sequences within this sample yield the same CDR3. The rearrangement links TRBV6-5 to TRBJ2-1; D call uncertain. CDR3 length: 15 amino acids. Trimming removed 0 bases at V and 0 bases at J, with 6 bases between. Germline V gene lookup returns CDR1 MNHEY and CDR2 SVGAGI. The CDR3 sequence: CASSYSESSYNEQFF. DNA of the CDR3: TGTGCCAGCAGTTACTCAGAAAGCTCCTACAATGAGCAGTTCTTC.

The J gene is TRBJ2-1, the V gene TRBV5-1; TRBD2 agrees at 8 bases. The germline V gene encodes CDR1 SGHRS and CDR2 YFSETQ. Trimming at V came to 2 bases and at J to 8 bases, leaving 9 bases not matched to a gene. The CDR3 sequence is 15 residues long. DNA for the CDR3: TGCGCCAGCAGCTTAGACGGGAGGGCTCAGGATGAGCAGTTCTTC. Translated: CASSLDGRAQDEQFF.

The chain recombines TRBV7-9 with TRBJ1-2; 7 nucleotides align to TRBD1. There are 16 residues in the CDR3. Per the germline V gene, CDR1 is SEHNR and CDR2 is FQNEAQ (reference sequence). V dropped 5 bases and J dropped 1; count of bases not matched to a gene: 10. The CDR3 is CASSTRTGHLNYGYTF. The CDR3 DNA reads TGTGCCAGCAGCACCCGGACAGGACACCTTAACTATGGCTACACCTTC.

The chain carries TRBV27 and TRBJ1-5; TRBD1 matches 8 bases. J lost 6 bases, V lost 5 bases, and 9 bases had no gene match. The length of the CDR3 is 15 residues. Germline CDR1 MNHEY, CDR2 SMNVEV (reference sequence). The CDR3 loop is CASSQSPDRVQPQHF. CDR3 sequence (DNA): TGTGCCAGCAGTCAATCCCCGGACAGGGTTCAGCCCCAGCATTTT.

A word on this clone: This specimen includes other DNA sequences encoding the same CDR3. The J gene is TRBJ2-7, the V gene TRBV7-9; D ambiguous. V lost 2 bases, J lost 0 bases, and 8 bases lay in between. Germline lookup yields CDR1 SEHNR and CDR2 FQNEAQ (reference sequence). The CDR3 contains 14 residues. CDR3 sequence: CASSLTGSSYEQYF. The CDR3 nucleotides read TGTGCCAGCAGCTTAACGGGTAGCTCCTACGAGCAGTACTTC.

V gene TRBV28 combines with J gene TRBJ1-2; D not certain. The CDR3 length is 15 residues. Trimming removed 2 bases from V and 4 bases from J, with 14 bases in between. Germline assignment: CDR1 MDHEN and CDR2 SYDVKM. The CDR3 loop is CASSLLVPRGYGYTF. The CDR3 DNA reads as TGTGCCAGCAGTTTACTGGTGCCTCGAGGCTATGGCTACACCTTC.

V is TRBV5-1 and J is TRBJ2-1; D could derive from TRBD1 or TRBD2 (5 bases each). The germline gives CDR1 SGHRS, CDR2 YFSETQ. CDR3 length equals 14 residues. Deletions cut 6 bases from V and 4 bases from J, with 14 bases between. CDR3 DNA: TGCGCCAGCACCGCCGGGAAGGGGTACAATGAGCAGTTCTTC. Translated, it gives CASTAGKGYNEQFF.

The CDR3 is CASSDQRTRFSEKLFF. Written as DNA, the CDR3 is TGTGCCAGCAGTGACCAAAGGACACGTTTTAGTGAAAAACTGTTTTTT. This rearrangement joins TRBV6-1 to TRBJ1-4, with TRBD1 as a possible D gene (5 bases). The V end lost 3 bases, the J end lost 7 bases, and 18 bases lay between the germline ends. This CDR3 is 16 amino acids long. Looked up from germline, CDR1 is MNHNS and CDR2 is SASEGT.

J is TRBJ2-3 and V is TRBV7-9, with D tentatively TRBD1 (6 bases). Trimming cost V 1 base and J 6 bases, with 8 bases left between them. Germline CDR1 is SEHNR and CDR2 is FQNEAQ (reference sequence). The CDR3 is made up of 13 amino acids. The CDR3 loop is CASSLVQGDTQYF. CDR3 bases: TGTGCCAGCAGCTTAGTTCAGGGGGATACGCAGTATTTT.

The chain uses TRBV5-1 and TRBJ2-7; TRBD2 aligns across 7 bases. J was trimmed by 5 bases and V by 0 bases; bases with no gene match: 8. The CDR3 is made up of 15 amino acids. CDR1 SGHRS and CDR2 YFSETQ come from the germline V gene. The CDR3 coding sequence is TGCGCCAGCAGCTTGGCGGCGGGAGTAGGGAACGAGCAGTACTTC. It encodes CASSLAAGVGNEQYF.

J is TRBJ2-7 and V is TRBV29-1; D not resolved. Germline CDR1 is SQVTM and CDR2 is ANQGSEA. This CDR3 has 12 amino acids. V lost 6 bases and J lost 6, with 15 bases in between. The CDR3 spells CSVVAEGPEQYF. For the CDR3, the DNA is TGCAGCGTCGTCGCTGAAGGACCCGAGCAGTACTTC.

This clone occurred once. The rearrangement uses TRBV5-8 and TRBJ2-6, with D perhaps being TRBD1 or TRBD2 (5 bases each). Trimming pared 1 base from V and 2 bases from J, leaving 16 bases between. The CDR3 contains 18 residues. Germline V gene sequence: CDR1 SGHTS, CDR2 YDEGEE. CDR3 in DNA: TGTGCCAGCAGCTTGTATCCGGGACCGCCGACTGGGGCCAACGTCCTGACTTTC. Encoded protein: CASSLYPGPPTGANVLTF.